The entry below gives a single T cell receptor beta chain sequence along with its context. The data stem from a study of blood T cell repertoires in COVID-19. Turning to the study itself: In each case, the material was cDNA or gDNA derived from T cells, B-cell-depleted T cells, or PBMCs.

Sequencing used immunoSEQ multiplex PCR; TCRdb keeps in-frame clones, though not all of them. The repertoire includes about 56,000 clones, around 82% of them detected once, and about 15% sits in the top ten. The CDR3 length is 11 residues. Unmatched junction bases numbered 2, after V lost 7 bases and J lost 7 bases. Germline lookup yields CDR1 SGHRS and CDR2 YFSETQ. Input material: peripheral blood. The clonotype comes from a man in his 60s with COVID-19, enrolled during active disease. V is TRBV5-1 and J is TRBJ2-1; 7 bases line up with TRBD2. The CDR3 DNA reads as TGCGCCAGCGGGAGGGAGAATGAGCAGTTCTTC. Translating it yields CASGRENEQFF.